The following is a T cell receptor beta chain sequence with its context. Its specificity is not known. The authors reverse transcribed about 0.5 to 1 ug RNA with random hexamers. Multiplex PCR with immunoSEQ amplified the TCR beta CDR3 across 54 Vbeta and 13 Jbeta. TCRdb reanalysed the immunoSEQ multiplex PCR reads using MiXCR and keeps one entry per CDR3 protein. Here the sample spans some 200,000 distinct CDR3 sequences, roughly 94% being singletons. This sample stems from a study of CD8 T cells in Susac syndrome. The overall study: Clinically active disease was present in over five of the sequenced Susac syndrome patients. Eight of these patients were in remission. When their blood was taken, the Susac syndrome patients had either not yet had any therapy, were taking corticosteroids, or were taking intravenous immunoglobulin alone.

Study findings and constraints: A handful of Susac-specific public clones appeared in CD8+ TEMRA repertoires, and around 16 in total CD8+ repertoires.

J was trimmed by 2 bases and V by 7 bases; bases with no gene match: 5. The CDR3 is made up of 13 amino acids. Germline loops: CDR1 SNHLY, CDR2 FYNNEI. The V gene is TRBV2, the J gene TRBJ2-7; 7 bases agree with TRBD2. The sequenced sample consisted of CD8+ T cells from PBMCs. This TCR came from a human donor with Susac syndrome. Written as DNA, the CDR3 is TGTGCCAGCAAGGGAGGGCCCCCCTACGAGCAGTACTTC. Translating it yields CASKGGPPYEQYF. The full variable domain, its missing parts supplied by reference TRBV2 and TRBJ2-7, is EPEVTQTPSHQVTQMGQEVILRCVPISNHLYFYWYRQILGQKVEFLVSFYNNEISEKSEIFDDQFSVERPDGSNFTLKIRSTKLEDSAMYFCASKGGPPYEQYFGPGTRLTVT.